The TCR beta chain described here comes from a study of blood T cells in healthy people across ages. General study findings and limits: Long-lived donors exceeded aged donors in naive CD4+ cells and diversity.

This clonotype occurred once. The antigen is undetermined. CDR3 length equals 16 residues. Unmatched junction bases numbered 11, after V lost 3 bases and J lost 7 bases. In germline, CDR1 is SGHTA, CDR2 FQGTGA. The authors ran a second PCR of 7 to 11 cycles using a sample-barcoded 5' primer and a J-beta primer mix. Tags on each cDNA molecule came from a template-switch adaptor with 12 random nucleotides. MiXCR, applied by TCRdb to the 5' RACE reads, yields one record per CDR3 protein. The repertoire holds approximately 830,000 distinct CDR3 sequences, with approximately 65% as singletons. In each sample, at least 7 million PBMCs were isolated. Extraction of total RNA produced a minimum of 5.5 micrograms from each sample.

The material sequenced was blood. This receptor was obtained from a man aged 25 to 40 in good health. The genes are TRBV7-3 and TRBJ1-2; 10 nucleotides agree with TRBD1. CDR3: CASSLSGGQGDTGYTF. The CDR3 region has the DNA TGTGCCAGCAGCTTGTCCGGAGGACAGGGGGATACTGGCTACACCTTC.